This is a list of T cell receptor beta chains from one sample in a study of blood T cell repertoires in COVID-19. Measured with immunoSEQ multiplex PCR; TCRdb has only the in-frame clones, and not every one. Here the sample spans 100,000 or so clones, 80% to 95% being singletons. The source material was peripheral blood. Receptors originate from a human donor with active COVID-19. The donor label of this sample is uncertain. The CDR3 runs from the conserved cysteine through the conserved F or W. The D gene is left open where the match is weak. Clone size is stated in some rows and not others, as once, few, many or a class when expanded.

j_call,v_call,clone_size,d_call,cdr3_aa,cdr3_nt
TRBJ2-6,TRBV5-1,.,.,CASSPSVGANVLTF,TGCGCCAGCAGCCCTTCAGTCGGGGCCAACGTCCTGACTTTC
TRBJ2-7,TRBV3-1/TRBV3-2,once,.,CASSPEQDTSYEQYF,TGTGCCAGCAGCCCCGAACAGGACACCTCCTACGAGCAGTACTTC
TRBJ2-5,TRBV3-1/TRBV3-2,.,TRBD2,CASSTSREDGETQYF,TGTGCCAGCAGCACGTCCCGGGAGGATGGGGAGACCCAGTACTTC
TRBJ2-2,TRBV19,.,.,CASSPHWTGMGGELFF,TGTGCCAGTAGTCCTCACTGGACTGGCATGGGCGGGGAGCTGTTTTTT
TRBJ1-5,TRBV11-2,.,.,CASSPGQNSNQPQHF,TGTGCCAGCAGCCCAGGGCAGAATAGCAATCAGCCCCAGCATTTT
TRBJ2-3,TRBV2,.,TRBD2,CASIAGGANTQYF,TGTGCCAGCATAGCGGGGGGGGCAAATACGCAGTATTTT
TRBJ1-5,TRBV19,.,TRBD1,CASSGTGNQPQHF,TGTGCCAGTAGTGGGACAGGGAATCAGCCCCAGCATTTT
TRBJ2-7,TRBV5-6,.,.,CASSHSYEQYF,TGTGCCAGCAGCCACTCCTACGAGCAGTACTTC
TRBJ2-7,TRBV7-6,.,.,CASIPRDMSEQYF,TGTGCCAGCATCCCAAGGGACATGAGCGAGCAGTACTTC
TRBJ1-6,TRBV15,once,.,CATSRETRDSPLHF,TGTGCCACCAGCAGAGAAACTAGGGATTCACCCCTCCACTTT
TRBJ2-3,TRBV7-4,.,.,CASSPSGPRRGTDTQYF,TGTGCCAGCAGCCCCTCCGGGCCCCGGAGGGGTACAGATACGCAGTATTTT
TRBJ1-1,TRBV10-3,few,.,CAISGAGWRTEYGTEAFF,TGTGCCATCAGTGGGGCGGGATGGCGGACTGAATATGGCACTGAAGCTTTCTTT
TRBJ1-3,TRBV7-9,.,.,CASSPGIGLSSGNTIYF,TGTGCCAGCAGCCCGGGAATAGGACTCAGCTCTGGAAACACCATATATTTT
TRBJ2-7,TRBV27,.,.,CASSSGESTSEQYF,TGTGCCAGCAGTAGTGGGGAGAGTACGTCGGAGCAGTACTTC
TRBJ2-3,TRBV5-8,.,.,CASTSRVPDTQYF,TGTGCCAGCACCTCCCGGGTGCCAGATACGCAGTATTTT
TRBJ2-7,TRBV6-5,.,.,CASTQDGGASYEQYF,TGTGCCAGCACTCAAGACGGGGGAGCATCCTACGAGCAGTACTTC